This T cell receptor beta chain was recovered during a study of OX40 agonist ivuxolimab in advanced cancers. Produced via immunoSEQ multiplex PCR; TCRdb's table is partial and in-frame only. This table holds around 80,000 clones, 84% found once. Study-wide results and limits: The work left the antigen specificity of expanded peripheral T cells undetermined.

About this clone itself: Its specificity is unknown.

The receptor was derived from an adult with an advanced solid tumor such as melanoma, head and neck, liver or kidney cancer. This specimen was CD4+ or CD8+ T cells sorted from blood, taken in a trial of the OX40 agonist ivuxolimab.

The CDR3 reads CASSLAGYSGNTIYF. CDR3 in DNA: TGTGCCAGCAGCTTAGCAGGCTACTCTGGAAACACCATATATTTT. The genes are TRBV7-9 and TRBJ1-3, with unresolved D. CDR1 SEHNR and CDR2 FQNEAQ come from the germline V gene (reference sequence). V lost 0 bases, J lost 0 bases, and 6 bases lay in between. CDR3 length: 15 amino acids.